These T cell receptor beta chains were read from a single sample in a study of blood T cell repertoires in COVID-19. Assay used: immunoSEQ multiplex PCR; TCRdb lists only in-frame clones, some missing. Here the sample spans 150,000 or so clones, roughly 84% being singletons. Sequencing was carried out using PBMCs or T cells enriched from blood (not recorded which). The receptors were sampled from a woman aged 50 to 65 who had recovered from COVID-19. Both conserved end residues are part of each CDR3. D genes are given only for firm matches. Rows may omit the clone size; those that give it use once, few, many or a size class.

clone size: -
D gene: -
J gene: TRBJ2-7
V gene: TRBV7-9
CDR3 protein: CASSFALNEQYF
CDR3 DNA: TGTGCCAGCAGCTTCGCGCTCAACGAGCAGTACTTC

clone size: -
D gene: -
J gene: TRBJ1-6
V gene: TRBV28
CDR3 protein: CASSPPGGSKNSPLHF
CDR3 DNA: TGTGCCAGCAGTCCCCCTGGCGGGTCCAAAAATTCACCCCTCCACTTT

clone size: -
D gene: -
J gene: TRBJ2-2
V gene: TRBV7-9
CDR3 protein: CASSLSFAGGELFF
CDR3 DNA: TGTGCCAGCAGCCTATCTTTCGCGGGCGGGGAGCTGTTTTTT

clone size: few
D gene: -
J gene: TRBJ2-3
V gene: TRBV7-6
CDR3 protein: CASSPGELAGDTQYF
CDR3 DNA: TGTGCCAGCAGCCCGGGGGAACTAGCAGGGGATACGCAGTATTTT

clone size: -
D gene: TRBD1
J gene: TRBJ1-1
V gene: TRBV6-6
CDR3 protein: CASSPLDRGLAFF
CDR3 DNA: TGTGCCAGCAGTCCCCTGGACAGGGGATTGGCTTTCTTT

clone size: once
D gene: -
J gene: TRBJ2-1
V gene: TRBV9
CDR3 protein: CASSVAVGTYNEQFF
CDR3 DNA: TGTGCCAGCAGCGTAGCTGTTGGGACTTACAATGAGCAGTTCTTC

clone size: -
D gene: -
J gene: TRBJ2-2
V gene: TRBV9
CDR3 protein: CASSVGDKPTGELFF
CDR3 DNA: TGTGCCAGCAGCGTGGGCGATAAGCCGACCGGGGAGCTGTTTTTT

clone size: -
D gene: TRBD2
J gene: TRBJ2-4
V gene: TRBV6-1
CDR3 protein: CASSEGLAENIQYF
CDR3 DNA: TGTGCCAGCAGTGAGGGACTAGCGGAAAACATTCAGTACTTC

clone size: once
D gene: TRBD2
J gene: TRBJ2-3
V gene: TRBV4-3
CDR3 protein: CASSQDSGTSGVTDTQYF
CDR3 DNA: TGCGCCAGCAGCCAAGATTCGGGGACTAGCGGGGTTACAGATACGCAGTATTTT

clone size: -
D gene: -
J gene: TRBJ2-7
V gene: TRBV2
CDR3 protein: CASSEVQGSGEQYF
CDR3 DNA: TGTGCCAGCAGTGAAGTCCAGGGTTCGGGCGAGCAGTACTTC

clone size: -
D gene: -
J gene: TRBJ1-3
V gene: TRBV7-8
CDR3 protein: CASSLSTGSHSGNTIYF
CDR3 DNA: TGTGCCAGCAGCTTATCGACAGGCTCGCACTCCGGAAACACCATATATTTT

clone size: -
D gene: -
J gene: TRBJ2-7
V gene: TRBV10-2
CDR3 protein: CASRGAGTYEQYF
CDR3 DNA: TGCGCCAGCAGGGGAGCGGGTACCTACGAGCAGTACTTC

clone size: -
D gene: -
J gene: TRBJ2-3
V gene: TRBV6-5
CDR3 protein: CASRSTDTQYF
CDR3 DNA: TGTGCCAGCCGGAGCACAGATACGCAGTATTTT

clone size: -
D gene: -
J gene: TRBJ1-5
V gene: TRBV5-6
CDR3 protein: CASSGGGSNQPQHF
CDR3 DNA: TGTGCCAGCAGCGGGGGCGGCAGCAATCAGCCCCAGCATTTT

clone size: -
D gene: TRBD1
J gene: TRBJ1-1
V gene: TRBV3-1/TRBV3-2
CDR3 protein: CASSPDRGTTEAFF
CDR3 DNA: TGTGCCAGCAGCCCCGACAGGGGGACCACTGAAGCTTTCTTT

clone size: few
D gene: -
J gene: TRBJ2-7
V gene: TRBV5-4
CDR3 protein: CASSLRGRLGEQYF
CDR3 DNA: TGTGCCAGCAGCTTGCGAGGGCGACTCGGCGAGCAGTACTTC

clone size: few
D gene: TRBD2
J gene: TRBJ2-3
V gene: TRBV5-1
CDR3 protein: CASSPGLAGGISTDTQYF
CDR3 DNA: TGCGCCAGCAGCCCAGGACTAGCGGGGGGTATTAGCACAGATACGCAGTATTTT

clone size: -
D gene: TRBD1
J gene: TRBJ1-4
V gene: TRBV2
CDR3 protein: CASRTGTDNEKLFF
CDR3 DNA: TGTGCCAGCAGAACCGGGACAGATAATGAAAAACTGTTTTTT

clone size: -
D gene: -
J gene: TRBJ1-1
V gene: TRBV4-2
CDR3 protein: CASSQHDGAGTEAFF
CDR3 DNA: TGTGCCAGCAGCCAGCACGATGGGGCTGGGACTGAAGCTTTCTTT

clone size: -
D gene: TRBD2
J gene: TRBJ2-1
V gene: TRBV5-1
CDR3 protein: CASSLRLAGVGEQFF
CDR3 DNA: TGCGCCAGCAGCTTAAGACTAGCGGGAGTAGGTGAGCAGTTCTTC

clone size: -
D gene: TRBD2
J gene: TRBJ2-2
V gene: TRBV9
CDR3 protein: CASSVTSSGSNTGELFF
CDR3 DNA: TGTGCCAGCAGCGTTACTTCTAGCGGGTCGAACACCGGGGAGCTGTTTTTT

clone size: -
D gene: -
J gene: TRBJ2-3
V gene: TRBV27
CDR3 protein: CASSPDRRFFTDTQYF
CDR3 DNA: TGTGCCAGCAGTCCCGACAGGAGGTTTTTCACAGATACGCAGTATTTT

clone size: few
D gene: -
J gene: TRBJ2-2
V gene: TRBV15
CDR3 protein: CATSSSTRIAGELFF
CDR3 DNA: TGTGCCACCAGCTCCTCTACCAGGATAGCCGGGGAGCTGTTTTTT

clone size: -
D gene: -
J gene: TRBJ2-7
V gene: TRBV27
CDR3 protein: CASRGWSSYEQYF
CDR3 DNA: TGTGCCAGTAGGGGTTGGAGCTCCTACGAGCAGTACTTC

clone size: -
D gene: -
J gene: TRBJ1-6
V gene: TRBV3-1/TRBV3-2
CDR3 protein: CASSLPEGGNSPLHF
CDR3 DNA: TGTGCCAGCAGCCTCCCCGAGGGCGGGAATTCACCCCTCCACTTT

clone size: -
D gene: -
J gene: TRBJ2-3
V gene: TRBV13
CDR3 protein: CASSHAGDTQYF
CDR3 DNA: TGTGCCAGCAGCCATGCGGGGGATACGCAGTATTTT

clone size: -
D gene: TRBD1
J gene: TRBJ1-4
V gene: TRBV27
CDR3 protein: CASSLTGSRLQVEKLFF
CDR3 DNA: TGTGCCAGCAGTCTGACAGGGTCGCGGCTTCAAGTTGAAAAACTGTTTTTT

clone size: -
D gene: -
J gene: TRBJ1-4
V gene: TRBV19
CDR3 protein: CASSIRPPGTNEKLFF
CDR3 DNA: TGTGCCAGTAGTATCCGACCCCCCGGGACTAATGAAAAACTGTTTTTT

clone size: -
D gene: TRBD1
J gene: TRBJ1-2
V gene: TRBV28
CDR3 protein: CASSPGTVSFYGYTF
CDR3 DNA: TGTGCCAGCAGTCCCGGGACAGTGTCCTTCTATGGCTACACCTTC